The 21 T cell receptor beta chains in this list originate from one sample, sequenced in a study of CXCR3-negative and CXCR3-positive naive CD8 T cells. Through 5' RACE with UMI labels, the TRB cDNA libraries were prepared. For each CDR3 protein, TCRdb gives one entry from its re-call of the 5' RACE reads, without DNA. There are around 52,000 distinct CDR3 sequences in the sample, with 23% held by the top ten. What was sequenced was memory CD8+ T cells from blood. The source of these receptors is a human donor in good health. Some clones in this sample may be carry-over from other donors' samples.

The chain employs TRBV19 and TRBJ2-1; as DNA is missing, the TRBD1 call by TCRdb cannot be tested. The CDR3 extends over 15 amino acids. Germline CDR1 and CDR2: LNHDA and SQIVND (reference sequence). This chain's CDR3 is CASSPTGDPYNEQFF. The variable domain in full, with the rest retrieved from reference TRBV19 and TRBJ2-1, is DGGITQSPKYLFRKEGQNVTLSCEQNLNHDAMYWYRQDPGQGLRLIYYSQIVNDFQKGDIAEGYSVSREKKESFPLTVTSAQKNPTAFYLCASSPTGDPYNEQFFGPGTRLTVL.

This chain uses TRBV29-1 with TRBJ1-1. Germline assignment: CDR1 SQVTM and CDR2 ANQGSEA. The CDR3 runs to 13 residues. CDR3 protein: CSAGSSADTEAFF. The full variable domain, its missing parts supplied by reference TRBV29-1 and TRBJ1-1, is SAVISQKPSRDICQRGTSLTIQCQVDSQVTMMFWYRQQPGQSLTLIATANQGSEATYESGFVIDKFPISRPNLTFSTLTVSNMSPEDSSIYLCSAGSSADTEAFFGQGTRLTVV.

The CDR3 is CSVVGTPSHEQFF. The chain recombines TRBV29-1 with TRBJ2-1. The CDR3 runs 13 residues. The germline gives CDR1 SQVTM, CDR2 ANQGSEA.

The chain links TRBV7-8 to TRBJ2-1; without DNA, the TCRdb call of TRBD2 cannot be checked. This CDR3 contains 15 residues. Germline V gene lookup returns CDR1 SGHVS and CDR2 FQNEAQ. This CDR3 reads CASSLVTGRSDEQFF.

V is TRBV27 and J is TRBJ2-7. This CDR3 is built from 14 residues. Per the germline V gene, CDR1 is MNHEY and CDR2 is SMNVEV (reference sequence). The CDR3 loop reads CASSLSAVSYEQYF.

The gene calls are TRBV7-2 and TRBJ1-2; as DNA is missing, the TRBD1 call by TCRdb cannot be tested. Germline CDR1 SGHTA, CDR2 FQGNSA. The CDR3 has 15 residues. CDR3 loop: CASSLTTGVSYGYTF.

The CDR3 reads CASSRGTSGGSSSYEQYF. The rearrangement joins TRBV7-9 to TRBJ2-7; TCRdb's D call, TRBD2, is unchecked because there is no DNA. The CDR3 totals 18 residues. Looked up from germline, CDR1 is SEHNR and CDR2 is FQNEAQ (reference sequence).

This chain connects TRBV10-3 to TRBJ2-3; TCRdb outputs TRBD2, but without DNA this stays unchecked. The germline gives CDR1 ENHRY, CDR2 SYGVKD. CDR3 size: 17 residues. Here the CDR3 reads CAISESPAGGITDTQYF.

The J gene is TRBJ2-3, the V gene TRBV6-1; TCRdb returns TRBD1, unconfirmable since there is no DNA. This CDR3 spans 15 amino acids. Per the germline V gene, CDR1 is MNHNS and CDR2 is SASEGT. The CDR3 is CASSENTGGTDTQYF.

V usage is TRBV29-1 and J usage is TRBJ2-1; TCRdb's D call of TRBD1 is untestable without DNA. CDR3 length: 18 amino acids. Germline V gives CDR1 SQVTM, CDR2 ANQGSEA. The CDR3 loop is CSVEGVAGAQSSYNEQFF.

The chain is built from TRBV6-6 and TRBJ2-4. Germline V gene data show CDR1 as MNHNY and CDR2 as SVGAGI (reference sequence). There are 15 residues in the CDR3. The CDR3 region is CASSYSSLAKNIQYF.

The chain recombines TRBV7-8 with TRBJ2-1; the TRBD2 assignment by TCRdb is unverifiable without DNA. The germline CDR1 and CDR2 sequences are SGHVS and FQNEAQ. This CDR3 is 16 amino acids long. The CDR3 protein is CASSLDEGLVAGEQFF.

The chain couples TRBV27 to TRBJ1-3. In germline, CDR1 is MNHEY, CDR2 SMNVEV (reference sequence). The CDR3 runs 12 residues. This CDR3 is CASASSGNTIYF.

J is TRBJ2-7 and V is TRBV6-2 or TRBV6-3; TCRdb lists TRBD1, though no DNA is available to test this call. Germline CDR1 MNHEY, CDR2 SVGEGT. There are 15 residues in the CDR3. This chain's CDR3 is CASSTPRGQTYEQYF.

This chain links TRBV4-3 with TRBJ1-5; TCRdb names TRBD1, which stays unverified in the absence of DNA. The length of the CDR3 is 16 residues. Germline CDR1 reads LGHNA; CDR2 reads YSLEER. This CDR3 is CASSQDSGGWNQPQHF.

CDR3 residues: CASSYLAKTHNEQFF. The V gene is TRBV6-6, the J gene TRBJ2-1; the TCRdb D gene call, TRBD2, has no DNA to confirm it. This CDR3 has 15 amino acids. Germline CDR1 reads MNHNY; CDR2 reads SVGAGI (reference sequence).

This chain uses TRBV11-3 with TRBJ2-1; TCRdb lists TRBD2, though no DNA is available to test this call. The CDR3 is 18 residues long. CDR1 is SGHNT and CDR2 is YENEEA in the germline V gene. CDR3: CASTRHSSGGANVNEQFF.

This CDR3 reads CSGRQGGEEQYF. The rearrangement joins TRBV29-1 to TRBJ2-7; TCRdb outputs TRBD1, but without DNA this stays unchecked. The CDR3 has 12 amino acids. Germline CDR1 and CDR2: SQVTM and ANQGSEA.

The chain has TRBV2 and TRBJ2-1. The CDR3 contains 15 residues. The V gene's germline CDR1 is SNHLY and CDR2 FYNNEI. CDR3 region: CASSEDSQFYNEQFF.

The chain combines TRBV6-1 with TRBJ2-1; TCRdb reports TRBD1, a call that lacks DNA to check it against. This CDR3 comprises 15 residues. CDR1 MNHNS and CDR2 SASEGT come from the germline V gene. CDR3 residues: CASSEHGDTYNEQFF.

The CDR3 here is CASSLRPSNGMLDTQYF. The chain employs TRBV5-1 and TRBJ2-3; checking the TCRdb D call of TRBD2 is not possible without DNA. The CDR3 spans 17 residues. From germline, CDR1 is SGHRS and CDR2 YFSETQ.